The 5 T cell receptor beta chains given below trace back to one sample, sequenced in a study of cytomegalovirus exposure and HLA in healthy donors. A multiplex PCR was run with 60 Vbeta primers and 13 Jbeta primers. TCRdb's copy holds only in-frame clones and misses some; the assay was immunoSEQ multiplex PCR. The data hold tens of thousands of clones, with roughly 80% observed a single time. The sample taken for sequencing was PBMCs. The receptors here all came from a woman aged 40 to 55 in good health and CMV-seropositive.

This clone has only one observation. Other DNA sequences in the sample encode the same CDR3. This chain links TRBV5-1 with TRBJ1-1, with TRBD1 identical over 8 bases. V was pared by 3 bases and J by 1 base, with 5 bases of the junction left unmatched. Germline assignment: CDR1 SGHRS and CDR2 YFSETQ. The CDR3 runs 15 residues. CDR3: CASSSAGTGNTEAFF. The CDR3 nucleotides read TGCGCCAGCAGCTCAGCCGGGACAGGGAACACTGAAGCTTTCTTT. The full variable domain, completed using reference TRBV5-1 and TRBJ1-1, is KAGVTQTPRYLIKTRGQQVTLSCSPISGHRSVSWYQQTPGQGLQFLFEYFSETQRNKGNFPGRFSGRQFSNSRSEMNVSTLELGDSALYLCASSSAGTGNTEAFFGQGTRLTVV.

The rearrangement uses TRBV2 and TRBJ2-5, with TRBD2 matching 12 bases. Near its end, the DNA agrees better with TRBJ2-7, so the J call may be wrong. This CDR3 has 17 amino acids. Germline V lookup: CDR1 SNHLY, CDR2 FYNNEI. The CDR3 coding sequence is TGTGCCAGCAGTTACGGGACTAGCGGGTACACCTCCTACGAGCAGTACTTC. Its translation is CASSYGTSGYTSYEQYF.

Within the sample, this clone is large. CDR3 DNA sequence: TGTGCCAGCAGCGTAGGTTGGCAGGGGGCCGAGCAGTACTTC. Its translation is CASSVGWQGAEQYF. The J gene is TRBJ2-7, the V gene TRBV9; 8 nucleotides line up with TRBD1. CDR1 SGDLS and CDR2 YYNGEE come from the germline V gene. V lost 0 bases, J lost 6 bases, and 5 bases stayed unmatched. The CDR3 is 14 residues long.

The V gene is TRBV7-2, the J gene TRBJ2-5, with 8 bases that match TRBD1. The CDR3 has 14 amino acids. CDR1 and CDR2 (germline): SGHTA, FQGNSA. V gave up 5 bases and J gave up 4 bases; unmatched junction bases: 6. CDR3 in amino acids: CASSPKTGVETQYF. The DNA of the CDR3 is TGTGCCAGCAGCCCAAAGACAGGGGTAGAGACCCAGTACTTC.

The rearrangement joins TRBV29-1 to TRBJ1-1; 7 nucleotides match TRBD1. There are 13 residues in the CDR3. The trim removed 4 bases at V and 2 bases at J, leaving 4 bases unmatched. Germline CDR1 reads SQVTM; CDR2 reads ANQGSEA. The CDR3 loop is CSVGGDRNTEAFF. The CDR3, as DNA: TGCAGCGTTGGGGGGGACAGAAACACTGAAGCTTTCTTT.